This TCR beta chain was found in a study of blood T cell repertoires in COVID-19. CDR3 length equals 13 residues. Trimming cost V 2 bases and J 8 bases; bases outside gene matches: 3. Germline loops: CDR1 SGHRS, CDR2 YFSETQ. The repertoire was sequenced with immunoSEQ multiplex PCR; TCRdb's copy has only in-frame clones and lacks some. The table has 75,000 to 95,000 clones, over 70% seen once. This clonotype originated in a human donor in a cohort sampled during active COVID-19. V and J are TRBV5-1 and TRBJ2-1, with 8 bases matching TRBD1. The sequencing input was peripheral blood. DNA of the CDR3: TGCGCCAGCAGCTTAGGACAGGGCCATGAGCAGTTCTTC. Its protein is CASSLGQGHEQFF.